This TCR beta chain derives from a study of blood T cell repertoires in COVID-19. The table came from immunoSEQ multiplex PCR; TCRdb's copy has only in-frame clones and leaves some out. The sample holds about 94,000 clones, under 80% seen once. During active infection, Seattle patients enrolled and were then monitored through disease. The sequencing input was peripheral blood. The receptor comes from a man in his sixties or seventies with COVID-19, enrolled during active disease.

Here the CDR3 reads CASSLSEDFEQFF. The DNA of the CDR3 is TGTGCCAGCAGTTTATCCGAGGATTTTGAGCAGTTCTTC. This rearrangement joins TRBV27 to TRBJ2-1; unclear D gene. V was clipped by 0 bases and J by 9 bases, with 9 bases between them. Germline V gene lookup returns CDR1 MNHEY and CDR2 SMNVEV (reference sequence). The CDR3 is made up of 13 amino acids.